The sequence of this T cell receptor (beta chain) was determined in a study of shared clonotypes between healthy human individuals. Findings and limits, study-wide: Depth was large, yet rarefaction showed that sorted-subset sequencing was incomplete.

V shed 2 bases, J shed 4 bases, and the junction held 5 bases outside the gene matches. Germline assignment: CDR1 SGHRS and CDR2 YFSETQ. CDR3 length equals 14 residues. A note on this clone: Antigen: not known. Other DNA variants within this sample encode the same CDR3.

On sorted subsets, replicate PCRs used roughly 220 ng DNA, or approximately 33,000 T cell genomes. Authors' processing steps: Filtering differed for immunoSEQ, which gave only junction sequences without quality scores. TCRdb keeps only in-frame clones here, not all; method: immunoSEQ multiplex PCR. V and J calls and clone size come straight from that table; D and trimming were deduced from the DNA. In the table there are roughly 2 million clones, almost 96% of which are singletons. V usage is TRBV5-1 and J usage is TRBJ2-7; 8 bases line up with TRBD2. Input material: naive CD4+ T cells sorted from blood. Described subset: CD45RA+ positively selected. The origin of this receptor is a man in his late teens or twenties in good health. CDR3 bases: TGCGCCAGCAGCTTAGCGGGAGTTAGTTACGAGCAGTACTTC. It encodes CASSLAGVSYEQYF.